Described below is a single T cell receptor beta chain sequence and its context. The data stem from a study of sequential checkpoint blockade in melanoma. The assay was immunoSEQ multiplex PCR, and TCRdb's table has in-frame clones only and misses some. The data hold about 20,000 clones, with roughly 80% observed a single time. The CDR3 totals 12 residues. CDR1 is SQVTM, CDR2 ANQGSEA, per germline. The V gene lost 6 bases and the J gene lost 5 bases, with 14 bases spanning the gap. Specified treatment: randomized to nivolumab then ipilimumab (arm A) or the reverse (arm B). Specimen: CD8+ T cells sorted from blood (inferred from file names), collected from a patient given nivolumab and ipilimumab in sequence. The V call is TRBV29-1, the J call TRBJ2-7; D gene ambiguous. The origin of this receptor is a human donor with melanoma. The CDR3 region has the DNA TGCAGCGTCCTGGGCCAGGTCAACGAGCAGTACTTC. This gives the protein CSVLGQVNEQYF.